A single sample gave rise to the 18 T cell receptor beta chains below, sequenced in a study of T cell responses to AZD1222 COVID-19 vaccine. TCRdb's copy holds only in-frame clones and misses some; the assay was immunoSEQ multiplex PCR. Of about 110,000 clones detected, about 85% appear once; the ten largest clones hold around 6.2%. The material was peripheral blood, obtained on day 0 of AZD1222 vaccination. The source is an adult in good health.

The J gene is TRBJ2-7, the V gene TRBV28, with 9 bases that match TRBD1. This CDR3 is built from 15 residues. Germline V gene lookup returns CDR1 MDHEN and CDR2 SYDVKM. With V trimmed by 2 bases and J by 5 bases, 7 bases remained unmatched. The CDR3, as DNA: TGTGCCAGCAGTTTAAGAGGTGGGACAGGGAACGAGCAGTACTTC. Translating gives CASSLRGGTGNEQYF.

V and J are TRBV12-3 or TRBV12-4 and TRBJ2-5; D is perhaps TRBD2 (5 bases). The V end lost 6 bases, the J end lost 4 bases, and 12 bases lay between the germline ends. This CDR3 region has 13 residues. This CDR3 is CASSLSGLETQYF. The CDR3 bases are TGTGCCAGCAGCCTATCGGGGTTAGAGACCCAGTACTTC.

On this clone itself: One junction end disagrees with the germline gene, perhaps due to a read error. The chain combines TRBV7-7 with TRBJ1-5; 7 nucleotides line up with TRBD1. The CDR3 covers 16 residues. Germline V gene lookup returns CDR1 SSHAT and CDR2 FNYEAQ (reference sequence). CDR3 sequence reads: CASSLARQGPNQPQHF. CDR3 DNA: TGTGCTAGCAGCTTAGCAAGACAGGGACCCAATCAGCCCCAGCATTTT.

The CDR3 reads CASSSGGVRDNQPQHF. In DNA, the CDR3 is TGTGCCAGCAGTTCGGGGGGGGTCCGGGACAATCAGCCCCAGCATTTT. V is TRBV7-8 and J is TRBJ1-5, with a tentative D call TRBD1 (5 bases). V lost 6 bases and J lost 3, with 18 bases in between. Per germline, CDR1 SGHVS and CDR2 FQNEAQ. There are 16 residues in the CDR3. The whole variable domain, remainder taken from reference TRBV7-8 and TRBJ1-5, is GAGVSQSPRYKVAKRGQDVALRCDPISGHVSLFWYQQALGQGPEFLTYFQNEAQLDKSGLPSDRFFAERPEGSVSTLKIQRTQQEDSAVYLCASSSGGVRDNQPQHFGDGTRLSIL.

The chain carries TRBV20-1 and TRBJ1-5, with D perhaps matching TRBD1 (6 bases). This CDR3 has 11 residues. Germline lookup yields CDR1 DFQATT and CDR2 SNEGSKA (reference sequence). Trimming took 5 bases from V and 11 from J, leaving 13 bases between them. The CDR3 sequence: CSAGGGESQHF. CDR3 nucleotides: TGCAGTGCTGGCGGGGGCGAGTCCCAGCATTTT.

The CDR3 DNA is TGTGCCAGCAGACCACCGGGGGATACGCAGTATTTT. Its translation is CASRPPGDTQYF. The chain employs TRBV6-6 and TRBJ2-3, with D possibly being TRBD2 (5 bases). CDR1 and CDR2 (germline): MNHNY, SVGAGI (reference sequence). The V end lost 6 bases, the J end lost 6 bases, and 10 bases lay between the germline ends. This CDR3 is built from 12 residues.

This CDR3 is CASSIRGSRPIGYTF. The CDR3 nucleotides are TGTGCCAGTAGTATTCGGGGCTCCCGGCCAATTGGCTACACCTTC. V is TRBV19 and J is TRBJ1-2; tentatively, D is TRBD1 (5 bases). The CDR3 consists of 15 residues. Per the germline V gene, CDR1 is LNHDA and CDR2 is SQIVND (reference sequence). V was pared by 3 bases and J by 7 bases, with 18 bases between.

This clone was recorded once. The DNA is omitted, as the CDR3 cannot be located on it reliably, and the CDR3 follows TCRdb's listing. The gene calls are TRBV12-2 and TRBJ2-3; the table gives TRBD2 as D, unverified against the DNA. TRBV12-2 is a pseudogene segment. The CDR3 has 19 residues if both end residues are counted. The CDR3: CASRLVARGAGPHTDTQYF.

The rearrangement uses TRBV5-1 and TRBJ1-2; weak D call: TRBD1 (6 bases). In germline, CDR1 is SGHRS, CDR2 YFSETQ. The length of the CDR3 is 13 residues. V lost 4 bases and J lost 1, with 8 bases in between. The CDR3: CASSDRSNYGYTF. The DNA for the CDR3 is TGCGCCAGCAGCGACAGGAGTAACTATGGCTACACCTTC.

J is TRBJ2-7 and V is TRBV29-1; tentative D call: TRBD2 (6 bases). This CDR3 contains 14 residues. Germline V gene data show CDR1 as SQVTM and CDR2 as ANQGSEA. V lost 4 bases, J lost 4 bases, and 17 bases lay in between. DNA of the CDR3: TGCAGCGTTGTACGGGAGAGGGGATCGTACGAGCAGTACTTC. Protein: CSVVRERGSYEQYF.

The CDR3 DNA is TGTGCCAGCAGCTTAGCGGTAGCGGGGGGGTACAATGAGCAGTTCTTC. It specifies CASSLAVAGGYNEQFF. The chain employs TRBV7-2 and TRBJ2-1, with TRBD2 identical over 11 bases. The CDR3 totals 16 residues. Trimming took 0 bases from V and 4 from J; bases not matched to a gene: 2. Germline V gene sequence: CDR1 SGHTA, CDR2 FQGNSA.

The genes are TRBV28 and TRBJ2-6; D might be TRBD1 (6 bases). The ends were cut back, 2 bases at V and 0 bases at J, with 14 bases in the middle. Germline CDR1 reads MDHEN; CDR2 reads SYDVKM. The CDR3 sequence is 18 residues long. CDR3 loop: CASSLRPGAGSGANVLTF. The CDR3 bases are TGTGCCAGCAGTTTACGACCAGGGGCAGGCTCTGGGGCCAACGTCCTGACTTTC.

The chain carries TRBV18 and TRBJ2-7, with D perhaps matching TRBD2 (5 bases). The CDR3 totals 16 residues. V was shortened by 2 bases and J by 0 bases, with 14 bases between the two germline ends. Germline lookup yields CDR1 KGHSH and CDR2 LQKENI. CDR3 nucleotide sequence: TGTGCCAGCTCACCATTCTCGGGCGGGCTCTCCTACGAGCAGTACTTC. It translates to CASSPFSGGLSYEQYF.

Ten or more counts support this clone. The rearrangement joins TRBV2 to TRBJ2-2, with D perhaps TRBD2 (5 bases). Trimming shortened V by 5 bases and J by 6 bases, and 16 bases separated the two germline ends. The germline V gene has CDR1 SNHLY and CDR2 FYNNEI. The CDR3 spans 15 residues. Here the CDR3 reads CASSPGKLMPGELFF. CDR3 bases: TGTGCCAGCAGTCCCGGGAAACTAATGCCCGGGGAGCTGTTTTTT.

V and J are TRBV12-3 or TRBV12-4 and TRBJ2-7, with 7 nucleotides matching TRBD1. Trimming at V came to 3 bases and at J to 6 bases, leaving 5 bases not matched to a gene. This CDR3 contains 13 residues. The CDR3 DNA reads as TGTGCCAGCAGTTTCGCCCCAGGGGGCGAGCAGTACTTC. Its protein product is CASSFAPGGEQYF.

The rearrangement uses TRBV12-5 and TRBJ2-7, with TRBD2 matching over 12 bases. CDR3 length equals 19 residues. V was pared by 0 bases and J by 5 bases, with 14 bases of the junction left unmatched. Germline CDR1 LGHNT, CDR2 FRNRAP. DNA of the CDR3: TGTGCTAGTGGTTTGGTACTCTTTGCTAGCGGGGGGGCCATCGACGAGCAGTACTTC. Translated: CASGLVLFASGGAIDEQYF.

J is TRBJ2-3 and V is TRBV29-1, with a possible D match to TRBD2 (6 bases). The germline gives CDR1 SQVTM, CDR2 ANQGSEA. The CDR3 sequence is 13 residues long. Between the trimmed V and J ends, which lost 6 bases and 4 bases, there was a span of 14 bases. The CDR3 protein is CSVTETSSDTQYF. The CDR3 DNA is TGCAGCGTGACCGAGACTAGTTCAGATACGCAGTATTTT.

J is TRBJ2-5 and V is TRBV6-5; D unclear. This CDR3 region has 15 residues. Germline V CDR1 and CDR2: MNHEY, SVGAGI. Trimming took off 8 bases at V and 5 bases at J, with 21 bases between the two ends. The CDR3 region is CASCPMVARRETQYF. For the CDR3, the DNA is TGTGCCAGCTGCCCCATGGTGGCTAGAAGGGAGACCCAGTACTTC.